This passage covers 16 T cell receptor beta chains from one sample sequenced in a study of shared clonotypes between healthy human individuals. The table came from immunoSEQ multiplex PCR; TCRdb's copy has only in-frame clones and leaves some out. The sample has about 2 million clones, 85% to 95% seen once; the top ten hold 0.13%. The sample taken for sequencing was naive CD4+ T cells sorted from blood. Subset reported: CD45RA+ positively selected. The source of these receptors is a man aged 18 to 35 in good health.

V is TRBV30 and J is TRBJ1-1; 9 nucleotides line up with TRBD1. Trimming cost V 3 bases and J 3 bases; bases outside gene matches: 2. This CDR3 contains 13 residues. Germline lookup yields CDR1 GTSNPN and CDR2 SVGIG (reference sequence). CDR3 nucleotide sequence: TGTGCCTGGAGAGACAGGGGGTACACTGAAGCTTTCTTT. Its protein is CAWRDRGYTEAFF. The full variable domain, in which reference TRBV30 and TRBJ1-1 provide the parts outside the CDR3, is SQTIHQWPATLVQPVGSPLSLECTVEGTSNPNLYWYRQAAGRGLQLLFYSVGIGQISSEVPQNLSASRPQDRQFILSSKKLLLSDSGFYLCAWRDRGYTEAFFGQGTRLTVV.

This chain joins TRBV25-1 and TRBJ1-4; a possible D gene is TRBD1 (5 bases). The CDR3 sequence is 11 residues long. V was pared by 4 bases and J by 16 bases, with 13 bases between. Germline CDR1 reads MGHDK; CDR2 reads SYGVNS. CDR3 loop: CASSGPGTAFF. The CDR3, as DNA: TGTGCCAGCAGTGGCCCCGGGACCGCGTTTTTT.

V is TRBV11-2 and J is TRBJ2-1, with 8 bases aligning to TRBD2. V was clipped by 2 bases and J by 3 bases; unmatched bases: 6. This CDR3 is built from 16 residues. The germline V gene has CDR1 SGHAT and CDR2 FQNNGV. The CDR3 coding sequence is TGTGCCAGCAGCTTACAAGCGGGGGCCTACTACAATGAGCAGTTCTTC. Its translation is CASSLQAGAYYNEQFF.

The J gene is TRBJ1-6, the V gene TRBV7-9, with 8 positions matching TRBD1. The CDR3 runs 15 residues. The V segment lost 5 bases and the J segment 5 bases; nucleotides outside the gene matches: 5. Germline V gives CDR1 SEHNR, CDR2 FQNEAQ (reference sequence). The CDR3 DNA reads as TGTGCCAGCAGCCTGGGACAGGAAAATAATTCACCCCTCCACTTT. Translated: CASSLGQENNSPLHF.

This clone has only one observation. The V gene is TRBV30, the J gene TRBJ1-2, with unresolved D. The V gene's germline CDR1 is GTSNPN and CDR2 SVGIG (reference sequence). The CDR3 is made up of 12 amino acids. With 2 bases removed from V and 7 bases from J, the gap between germline ends came to 11 bases. CDR3 protein: CAWSSTPAGYTF. DNA for the CDR3: TGTGCCTGGAGTTCCACGCCGGCTGGCTACACCTTC.

The chain uses TRBV7-9 and TRBJ1-6, with a possible D match to TRBD1 (5 bases). The CDR3 is made up of 16 amino acids. Germline CDR1 reads SEHNR; CDR2 reads FQNEAQ (reference sequence). The V end lost 3 bases, the J end lost 5 bases, and 14 bases lay between the germline ends. CDR3 amino acids: CASSLGGTPNNSPLHF. Here the CDR3 DNA reads TGTGCCAGCAGCTTGGGGGGAACCCCCAATAATTCACCCCTCCACTTT.

The chain links TRBV7-2 to TRBJ2-1; tentatively, D is TRBD2 (5 bases). Germline V lookup: CDR1 SGHTA, CDR2 FQGNSA. Between the trimmed V and J ends, which lost 5 bases and 1 base, there was a span of 9 bases. The CDR3 loop spans 14 amino acids. The CDR3 spells CASSTDSSYNEQFF. CDR3 sequence (DNA): TGTGCCAGCAGCACGGACTCGTCCTACAATGAGCAGTTCTTC.

The rearrangement uses TRBV2 and TRBJ2-1, with D perhaps TRBD2 (5 bases). This CDR3 contains 14 residues. From germline, CDR1 is SNHLY and CDR2 FYNNEI. V lost 8 bases and J 6 bases, leaving 17 bases between the germline ends. The CDR3 reads CASRTLVSSNEQFF. The CDR3 nucleotides are TGTGCCAGCCGAACACTAGTAAGTTCCAATGAGCAGTTCTTC. The variable domain in full, with the rest retrieved from reference TRBV2 and TRBJ2-1, is EPEVTQTPSHQVTQMGQEVILRCVPISNHLYFYWYRQILGQKVEFLVSFYNNEISEKSEIFDDQFSVERPDGSNFTLKIRSTKLEDSAMYFCASRTLVSSNEQFFGPGTRLTVL.

Of note for this clone: Other DNA sequences within the sample encode an identical CDR3. This sequence joins TRBV18 and TRBJ2-5; the D gene is possibly TRBD2 (5 bases). V lost 3 bases, J lost 4 bases, and 9 bases lay in between. Germline values: CDR1 KGHSH, CDR2 LQKENI. The CDR3 has 13 residues. CDR3 bases: TGTGCCAGCTCACCGGTTGGGAGAGAGACCCAGTACTTC. As protein: CASSPVGRETQYF.

V gene TRBV7-8 combines with J gene TRBJ2-7; D gene uncertain. Trimming stripped 5 bases from V and 2 bases from J, with 4 bases between. Germline V gene data show CDR1 as SGHVS and CDR2 as FQNEAQ. The CDR3 runs 11 residues. CDR3 region: CASSATYEQYF. The CDR3 nucleotides read TGTGCCAGCAGCGCGACCTACGAGCAGTACTTC. Supplemented by reference TRBV7-8 and TRBJ2-7, the full variable domain reads GAGVSQSPRYKVAKRGQDVALRCDPISGHVSLFWYQQALGQGPEFLTYFQNEAQLDKSGLPSDRFFAERPEGSVSTLKIQRTQQEDSAVYLCASSATYEQYFGPGTRLTVT.

The V and J genes are TRBV7-2 and TRBJ1-1, with D unresolved. The CDR3 length is 11 residues. The germline CDR1 and CDR2 sequences are SGHTA and FQGNSA. V was cut by 5 bases and J by 10 bases, with 11 bases left in between. The CDR3 DNA reads as TGTGCCAGCAGCCCGAGGTCTGCAGCTTTCTTT. Encoded protein: CASSPRSAAFF.

The rearrangement links TRBV7-2 to TRBJ2-7; D unclear. This CDR3 contains 15 residues. Germline values: CDR1 SGHTA, CDR2 FQGNSA. Trimming pared 1 base from V and 0 bases from J, leaving 10 bases between. CDR3 sequence: CASSLGQSLSYEQYF. CDR3 sequence (DNA): TGTGCCAGCAGCTTAGGGCAGAGCCTCTCCTACGAGCAGTACTTC.

The chain joins TRBV7-8 to TRBJ1-1; TRBD1 matches 11 bases. The V and J ends lost 5 bases and 3 bases, in that order; junction bases with no gene match: 5. Germline loops: CDR1 SGHVS, CDR2 FQNEAQ. The length of the CDR3 is 15 residues. Here the CDR3 reads CASSPWTGGDTEAFF. The CDR3 DNA is TGTGCCAGCAGCCCCTGGACAGGGGGCGACACTGAAGCTTTCTTT.

J is TRBJ1-2 and V is TRBV6-6; maybe TRBD1 (5 bases). CDR1 and CDR2 from the germline V gene are MNHNY and SVGAGI (reference sequence). Trimming took 7 bases from V and 0 from J, leaving 12 bases between them. This CDR3 comprises 14 residues. The CDR3 DNA sequence: TGTGCCAGCAAAGATTCGGGGGCTAACTATGGCTACACCTTC. Its protein is CASKDSGANYGYTF.

The genes are TRBV7-9 and TRBJ2-3, with TRBD1 identical over 8 bases. The CDR3 sequence is 14 residues long. The junction had 6 bases not matched to a gene; V was cut back by 6 bases and J by 4 bases. CDR1 SEHNR and CDR2 FQNEAQ come from the germline V gene (reference sequence). The CDR3 region is CASSSGGRADTQYF. The CDR3 bases are TGTGCCAGCAGTTCAGGGGGCCGAGCAGATACGCAGTATTTT.

In this sample, this clone turned up once. This chain connects TRBV6-6 to TRBJ1-4; D is undetermined. Per the germline V gene, CDR1 is MNHNY and CDR2 is SVGAGI (reference sequence). Trimming shortened V by 2 bases and J by 8 bases, and 9 bases separated the two germline ends. The CDR3 has 13 residues. CDR3 amino acids: CASSYPGGEKLFF. In DNA form, the CDR3 reads TGTGCCAGCAGTTACCCGGGAGGGGAAAAACTGTTTTTT.